The rows below give T cell receptor beta chains drawn from one sample of a study of shared T cell receptors in the human thymus. The data were produced by immunoSEQ multiplex PCR, yet TCRdb's version contains in-frame clones alone and is incomplete. The sample carries 700,000 to 750,000 clones, roughly 88% recorded once. This sample was also put to use in a study of human thymus T cells.

Material: thymocytes. The receptor source for this set is a girl in the first two years of life with a congenital heart defect. Both conserved end residues are part of each CDR3. A D gene is named only where the DNA matches it firmly. Expanded clones get a size class; other rows say once, few or many, or leave the size out.

J,D,V,size,CDR3,DNA
TRBJ1-6,-,TRBV5-1,-,CASSFGGWSPLHF,TGCGCCAGCAGCTTCGGGGGGTGGTCACCCCTCCACTTT
TRBJ1-2,-,TRBV10-3,-,CALREDRTSYGYTF,TGTGCCTTACGAGAAGACAGGACTTCCTATGGCTACACCTTC
TRBJ1-3,-,TRBV4-1,-,CASSQSRYTRPTGSGNTIYF,TGCGCCAGCAGCCAATCAAGATATACTCGCCCTACAGGATCTGGAAACACCATATATTTT
TRBJ2-3,TRBD2,TRBV19,-,CASPTRLGPGLAGGLKDTQYF,TGTGCCAGTCCTACCCGCCTTGGACCTGGACTAGCGGGGGGGCTTAAAGATACGCAGTATTTT
TRBJ2-3,TRBD1,TRBV4-3,once,CASSPMDREPDTQYF,TGCGCCAGCAGCCCCATGGACAGGGAACCCGATACGCAGTATTTT
TRBJ1-1,-,TRBV6-5,-,CASSHAQGPNTEAFF,TGTGCCAGCAGTCACGCACAGGGCCCCAACACTGAAGCTTTCTTT
TRBJ1-4,-,TRBV11-2,-,CASSLYDRGATNEKLFF,TGTGCCAGCAGCTTATACGACCGGGGGGCAACTAATGAAAAACTGTTTTTT
TRBJ2-5,TRBD1,TRBV7-2,-,CASSIRQGVGETQYF,TGTGCCAGCAGCATTAGACAGGGGGTTGGAGAGACCCAGTACTTC
TRBJ2-3,-,TRBV5-8,-,CASSSYPGHRLANTDTQYF,TGTGCCAGCAGCTCTTACCCGGGACATCGGTTGGCAAACACAGATACGCAGTATTTT
TRBJ2-1,TRBD1,TRBV27,-,CASSQIRTGGWDEQFF,TGTGCCAGCAGCCAAATAAGGACAGGGGGCTGGGATGAGCAGTTCTTC
TRBJ1-1,TRBD1,TRBV7-2,-,CASSSTGQPNTEAFF,TGTGCCAGCAGCTCTACGGGACAGCCGAACACTGAAGCTTTCTTT
TRBJ1-2,-,TRBV5-4,-,CASRLGGVSGYGYTF,TGTGCCAGCAGGCTAGGAGGGGTTTCGGGCTATGGCTACACCTTC
TRBJ2-7,-,TRBV10-3,-,CAISESRVALSLYF,TGTGCCATCAGTGAGTCTAGAGTAGCTTTATCGTTGTACTTC
TRBJ2-7,-,TRBV27,few,CASGTSYEQYF,TGTGCCAGCGGGACTTCCTACGAGCAGTACTTC
TRBJ2-5,-,TRBV19,-,CASSPRQGGAETQYF,TGTGCCAGTAGTCCCAGACAGGGAGGCGCAGAGACCCAGTACTTC
TRBJ2-3,-,TRBV7-6,-,CASSLLRGAGDTQYF,TGTGCCAGCAGCTTACTGCGCGGGGCAGGGGATACGCAGTATTTT
TRBJ2-3,TRBD2,TRBV19,-,CASTLAGGHTDTQYF,TGTGCCAGCACACTAGCGGGGGGCCACACAGATACGCAGTATTTT
TRBJ2-6,-,TRBV19,-,CASSIDRLSSGANVLTF,TGTGCCAGTAGTATAGACCGCCTGAGCTCTGGGGCCAACGTCCTGACTTTC
TRBJ1-3,-,TRBV6-5,once,CASSSRGYSGNTIYF,TGTGCCAGCAGTTCCCGGGGGTACTCTGGAAACACCATATATTTT
TRBJ1-2,TRBD1,TRBV10-3,-,CAINTTGGMRNSYGYTF,TGTGCCATCAACACCACAGGGGGGATGCGTAACAGCTATGGCTACACCTTC
TRBJ1-5,-,TRBV28,-,CASRAYDIPNF,TGTGCCAGCAGAGCTTACGACATTCCGAATTTT
TRBJ2-2,-,TRBV10-2,-,CASKSAEVPRELFF,TGCGCCAGCAAGAGCGCTGAAGTTCCCCGGGAGCTGTTTTTT
TRBJ2-7,-,TRBV10-3,-,CAISEGRGESSYEQYF,TGTGCCATCAGTGAGGGGCGGGGCGAGAGCTCCTACGAGCAGTACTTC
TRBJ2-2,-,TRBV14,few,CASSQGGPNTGELFF,TGTGCCAGCAGCCAAGGAGGGCCGAACACCGGGGAGCTGTTTTTT
TRBJ2-3,TRBD2,TRBV15,-,CATSREPWRGGPTDTQYF,TGTGCCACCAGCAGAGAGCCGTGGCGGGGGGGCCCTACAGATACGCAGTATTTT
TRBJ1-4,-,TRBV2,-,CASRGHPRDEKLFF,TGTGCCAGCAGGGGACATCCACGGGATGAAAAACTGTTTTTT
TRBJ1-2,-,TRBV5-4,-,CASSYPGLHYGYTF,TGTGCCAGCAGCTACCCAGGGCTCCACTATGGCTACACCTTC
TRBJ2-7,-,TRBV4-1,-,CASSQEGGRSYEQYF,TGCGCCAGCAGCCAAGAGGGGGGACGGAGCTACGAGCAGTACTTC
TRBJ1-1,TRBD1,TRBV2,once,CASSEQETGWGAFF,TGTGCCAGCAGTGAACAGGAGACAGGGTGGGGAGCTTTCTTT
TRBJ2-3,-,TRBV27,-,CASIGRGSDTQYF,TGTGCCAGCATCGGCAGGGGATCAGATACGCAGTATTTT
TRBJ1-4,-,TRBV19,-,CASSTYPERAPSRKLFF,TGTGCCAGTAGTACATACCCCGAGCGGGCCCCCAGCCGAAAACTGTTTTTT
TRBJ2-7,TRBD2,TRBV14,-,CASSQGLAGGYYEQYF,TGTGCCAGCAGCCAAGGACTAGCGGGGGGGTACTACGAGCAGTACTTC
TRBJ1-6,-,TRBV4-1,-,CASSQSLGSIYNSPLHF,TGCGCCAGCAGCCAATCCCTTGGGAGCATCTATAATTCACCCCTCCACTTT
TRBJ2-7,TRBD2,TRBV27,-,CASSFFRLAGVYEQYF,TGTGCCAGCAGTTTCTTTAGACTAGCGGGAGTCTACGAGCAGTACTTC
TRBJ1-2,TRBD1,TRBV15,-,CATSGRIQGARFYGYTF,TGTGCCACCAGCGGAAGAATCCAGGGGGCGAGATTCTATGGCTACACCTTC